This T cell receptor beta chain was sequenced for a study of identical twins. Study findings and constraints: High-abundance cord blood beta clonotypes had fewer insertions; memory repertoires showed none.

On this clonotype: Its antigen is unknown.

Germline lookup yields CDR1 MNHEY and CDR2 SMNVEV (reference sequence). J gave up 5 bases and V 4 bases, and 5 bases lay outside the gene matches. This CDR3 comprises 13 residues. TCRdb passed the 5' RACE reads through MiXCR, listing each CDR3 protein once. The data show 250,000 or so distinct CDR3 sequences, roughly 13% seen once. The same sample was also used in a study of yellow fever vaccine responses in identical twins.

Source material: memory (CD45RO+) T cells sorted from blood. This clonotype was obtained from a woman aged 18 to 35 in good health. The V call is TRBV27, the J call TRBJ2-7, with 7 bases fitting TRBD2. CDR3 sequence reads: CASSYPGGHEQYF. CDR3 sequence (DNA): TGTGCCAGCAGTTACCCGGGAGGACACGAGCAGTACTTC.